The clone carrying this T cell receptor (beta chain) showed up many times. Amplified regions were TCR beta CDR3 sequences from RNA transcripts. RT-PCR in the first round (using the HTBI primer set) targeted the TCR CDR3. MiXCR, run by TCRdb on the multiplex PCR reads, gives a single entry per CDR3 protein. The sample carries about 840,000 distinct CDR3 sequences, roughly 40% recorded once. The data originate from a study of T cells in Graves' hyperthyroidism and ophthalmopathy. The length of the CDR3 is 15 residues. Looked up from germline, CDR1 is LNHDA and CDR2 is SQIVND (reference sequence). V lost 4 bases and J lost 4; bases outside the gene matches: 5.

Sequenced: blood. The sequence derives from a young man with Graves' hyperthyroidism. The chain carries TRBV19 and TRBJ1-5; 9 nucleotides match TRBD1. Here the CDR3 DNA reads TGTGCCAGTAGTACGTGGACAGGGGCTAATCAGCCCCAGCATTTT. Protein sequence: CASSTWTGANQPQHF.